The 32 T cell receptor beta chains presented below share a single source sample, sequenced in a study of cytomegalovirus exposure and HLA in healthy donors (dated by TCRdb to the late 2010s). Libraries were constructed by the immunoSEQ multiplex PCR assay. A mixture of 60 forward primers for TCR Vbeta segments and 13 reverse primers for TCR Jbeta segments was used in the multiplex PCR. TCRdb obtained this table from immuneACCESS and retained in-frame rearrangements with V and J assigned. These tables miss some clones; where compared with another copy, unresolved V genes account for less than half of the shortfall, and the remainder is unexplained. In this sample the table shows about 31,000 clones, about 65% of which occur a single time. The ten largest clonotypes hold about 21% of the sample. Material for sequencing was PBMCs. These receptor sequences come from a man aged 45-65 years in good health and CMV-seropositive.

The chain links TRBV30 to TRBJ2-3, with D tentatively TRBD2 (6 bases). Between the trimmed V and J ends, which lost 3 bases and 4 bases, there was a span of 11 bases. Per germline, CDR1 GTSNPN and CDR2 SVGIG (reference sequence). This CDR3 spans 13 amino acids. The CDR3: CAWSGSRADTQYF. The CDR3 nucleotides are TGTGCCTGGAGCGGGAGTCGTGCAGATACGCAGTATTTT. Together with reference TRBV30 and TRBJ2-3, the CDR3 gives the full variable domain: SQTIHQWPATLVQPVGSPLSLECTVEGTSNPNLYWYRQAAGRGLQLLFYSVGIGQISSEVPQNLSASRPQDRQFILSSKKLLLSDSGFYLCAWSGSRADTQYFGPGTRLTVL.

This clone was picked up a small number of times. The chain combines TRBV7-2 with TRBJ2-2; D is perhaps TRBD2 (7 bases). The CDR3 totals 16 residues. Germline CDR1 SGHTA, CDR2 FQGNSA. Trimming removed 3 bases at V and 2 bases at J, with 13 bases between. DNA for the CDR3: TGTGCCAGCAGCTTGGGGGGGGCCCTAAACACCGGGGAGCTGTTTTTT. Its translation: CASSLGGALNTGELFF.

The V gene is TRBV9, the J gene TRBJ2-1; the D gene is possibly TRBD2 (6 bases). CDR3 length equals 14 residues. CDR1 SGDLS and CDR2 YYNGEE come from the germline V gene. V was trimmed by 4 bases and J by 2 bases, leaving 10 bases between them. The CDR3 spells CASSPSGPYNEQFF. The DNA for the CDR3 is TGTGCCAGCAGCCCCAGCGGGCCCTACAATGAGCAGTTCTTC.

J is TRBJ1-1 and V is TRBV6-1; the D gene is possibly TRBD1 (5 bases). Between the trimmed V and J ends, which lost 1 base and 3 bases, there was a span of 15 bases. This CDR3 is 16 amino acids long. The germline V gene encodes CDR1 MNHNS and CDR2 SASEGT. DNA of the CDR3: TGTGCCAGCAGTGAAGTTCGGTCAGGGATAGACACTGAAGCTTTCTTT. This gives the protein CASSEVRSGIDTEAFF.

The chain is built from TRBV30 and TRBJ2-5; TRBD1 matches 7 bases. CDR3 length: 14 amino acids. Germline lookup yields CDR1 GTSNPN and CDR2 SVGIG (reference sequence). V lost 3 bases to trimming and J lost 6 bases; unmatched junction nucleotides: 10. CDR3 nucleotide sequence: TGTGCCTGGAGCCGTGGGAGAGGGGGCAAGACCCAGTACTTC. It is translated as CAWSRGRGGKTQYF.

The gene calls are TRBV5-1 and TRBJ2-5, with TRBD2 as a possible D gene (6 bases). Trimming cost V 4 bases and J 4 bases, with 11 bases left between them. Germline loops: CDR1 SGHRS, CDR2 YFSETQ. The CDR3 extends over 13 amino acids. The DNA of the CDR3 is TGCGCCAGCAGCCAAGGAGGGGCAGAGACCCAGTACTTC. This codes for CASSQGGAETQYF.

This rearrangement joins TRBV6-5 to TRBJ1-5, with a weak D call TRBD1 (5 bases). The CDR3 consists of 13 residues. Trimming took off 4 bases at V and 5 bases at J, with 9 bases between the two ends. Germline V lookup: CDR1 MNHEY, CDR2 SVGAGI. The CDR3 coding sequence is TGTGCCAGCAGTTCCAGGGAAGATCAGCCCCAGCATTTT. This gives the protein CASSSREDQPQHF.

This clone was found a few times. The genes are TRBV4-1 and TRBJ1-3; 7 bases match TRBD1. Per germline, CDR1 MGHRA and CDR2 YSYEKL. Trimming cost V 4 bases and J 0 bases; bases outside gene matches: 6. This CDR3 is built from 16 residues. The CDR3 sequence is CASSRMGQSSGNTIYF. The CDR3 DNA follows: TGCGCCAGCAGCCGGATGGGACAGTCCTCTGGAAACACCATATATTTT.

A few counts support this clone. V and J are TRBV7-8 and TRBJ2-3; D might be TRBD1 (6 bases). Germline V lookup: CDR1 SGHVS, CDR2 FQNEAQ. This CDR3 region has 14 residues. V lost 5 bases to trimming and J lost 2 bases, with 11 bases between them. The DNA for the CDR3 is TGTGCCAGCAGCGAGGACAGCTACACAGATACGCAGTATTTT. Protein: CASSEDSYTDTQYF.

This clone was counted once. This chain connects TRBV5-4 to TRBJ2-7; 11 bases are shared with TRBD2. The length of the CDR3 is 16 residues. CDR1 and CDR2 (germline): SGHNT, YYREEE (reference sequence). V lost 0 bases and J lost 2; bases outside the gene matches: 4. CDR3 DNA sequence: TGTGCCAGCAGCTTGGCGACTAGCGGGAAGACCTACGAGCAGTACTTC. Amino acid sequence: CASSLATSGKTYEQYF.

This clone turned up a few times. This chain uses TRBV5-1 with TRBJ2-2; tentatively, D is TRBD1 (5 bases). The CDR3 covers 15 residues. Germline CDR1 SGHRS, CDR2 YFSETQ. Trimming shortened V by 2 bases and J by 5 bases, and 13 bases separated the two germline ends. CDR3 nucleotide sequence: TGCGCCAGCAGCTTTGGGCAGGGCCGAACCGGGGAGCTGTTTTTT. This codes for CASSFGQGRTGELFF.

The chain couples TRBV30 to TRBJ2-2; the D gene is possibly TRBD2 (5 bases). Germline CDR1 and CDR2: GTSNPN and SVGIG (reference sequence). This CDR3 has 12 residues. V was shortened by 5 bases and J by 6 bases, with 10 bases between the two germline ends. The CDR3 protein is CAWGHGAGELFF. The CDR3, as DNA: TGTGCCTGGGGCCACGGGGCCGGGGAGCTGTTTTTT. Looking up the rest from reference TRBV30 and TRBJ2-2 gives the full variable domain: SQTIHQWPATLVQPVGSPLSLECTVEGTSNPNLYWYRQAAGRGLQLLFYSVGIGQISSEVPQNLSASRPQDRQFILSSKKLLLSDSGFYLCAWGHGAGELFFGEGSRLTVL.

The chain is built from TRBV7-9 and TRBJ2-2, with D perhaps TRBD2 (5 bases). Looked up from germline, CDR1 is SEHNR and CDR2 is FQNEAQ (reference sequence). This CDR3 is 14 amino acids long. V was trimmed by 4 bases and J by 1 base, leaving 7 bases between them. CDR3: CASSSRGNTGELFF. The CDR3 nucleotides read TGTGCCAGCAGCTCCCGGGGGAACACCGGGGAGCTGTTTTTT. Drawing the rest from reference TRBV7-9 and TRBJ2-2, the complete variable domain is DTGVSQNPRHKITKRGQNVTFRCDPISEHNRLYWYRQTLGQGPEFLTYFQNEAQLEKSRLLSDRFSAERPKGSFSTLEIQRTEQGDSAMYLCASSSRGNTGELFFGEGSRLTVL.

This clone was recorded a few times. V is TRBV29-1 and J is TRBJ1-1; D ambiguous. Trimming left V 5 bases short and J 2 bases short, with 9 bases between. Germline V gene lookup returns CDR1 SQVTM and CDR2 ANQGSEA. The CDR3 totals 12 residues. The CDR3 loop is CSVTDINTEAFF. The CDR3 nucleotides are TGCAGCGTTACCGACATAAACACTGAAGCTTTCTTT.

The J gene is TRBJ2-7, the V gene TRBV4-2; no clear D. Germline lookup yields CDR1 LGHNA and CDR2 YNFKEQ. V lost 4 bases and J lost 2, with 12 bases in between. This CDR3 is built from 14 residues. CDR3 region: CASSPLGETYEQYF. The CDR3 DNA sequence: TGTGCCAGCAGCCCCCTAGGAGAAACCTACGAGCAGTACTTC.

The chain recombines TRBV28 with TRBJ2-7; 8 positions agree with TRBD1. The junction had 5 bases not matched to a gene; V was cut back by 4 bases and J by 0 bases. The CDR3 spans 15 residues. Germline V gene sequence: CDR1 MDHEN, CDR2 SYDVKM. CDR3 sequence: CASSSSGTGSYEQYF. The DNA of the CDR3 is TGTGCCAGCAGTTCATCCGGGACAGGCTCCTACGAGCAGTACTTC.

The rearrangement joins TRBV30 to TRBJ1-1; TRBD1 matches 9 bases. The CDR3 spans 12 residues. Germline lookup yields CDR1 GTSNPN and CDR2 SVGIG (reference sequence). J was trimmed by 11 bases and V by 5 bases; bases with no gene match: 9. CDR3 sequence (DNA): TGTGCCTGGGAACAGGGGGCTAAGTCGGCTTTCTTT. This encodes CAWEQGAKSAFF.

The gene calls are TRBV15 and TRBJ2-7; TRBD2 aligns across 7 bases. The CDR3 has 15 amino acids. CDR1 and CDR2 (germline): LNHNV, YYDKDF (reference sequence). The ends lost 0 bases at V and 2 bases at J; junction bases unmatched: 4. CDR3 nucleotide sequence: TGTGCCACCAGCAGAGATCCCGCGGGGGCCTACGAGCAGTACTTC. Its translation is CATSRDPAGAYEQYF.

The chain combines TRBV29-1 with TRBJ2-7; D possibly corresponds to TRBD1 (6 bases). Trimming stripped 1 base from V and 0 bases from J, with 16 bases between. The CDR3 has 16 amino acids. Germline-derived CDR1 and CDR2 are SQVTM and ANQGSEA. CDR3 nucleotide sequence: TGCAGCGTTGAAGGAAGGTCAGGGGCCTCCTCCTACGAGCAGTACTTC. As protein: CSVEGRSGASSYEQYF.

In its sample, this clone was seen once. This sequence joins TRBV28 and TRBJ1-2; D is possibly TRBD1 (5 bases). This CDR3 has 12 residues. V was pared by 10 bases and J by 4 bases, with 13 bases between. Germline CDR1 reads MDHEN; CDR2 reads SYDVKM. The DNA for the CDR3 is TGTGCCACCACGGCAGGGATCTATGGCTACACCTTC. Its protein product is CATTAGIYGYTF.

This clone was picked up a small number of times. The V and J genes are TRBV2 and TRBJ1-5, with D possibly being TRBD1 (5 bases). CDR1 is SNHLY, CDR2 FYNNEI, per germline. This CDR3 contains 16 residues. V lost 4 bases and J lost 3, with 16 bases in between. DNA for the CDR3: TGTGCCAGCAGTGGGGGCCCCGTCACGTCCAATCAGCCCCAGCATTTT. Its translation: CASSGGPVTSNQPQHF.

The V call is TRBV6-5, the J call TRBJ1-2; a possible D gene is TRBD1 (6 bases). This CDR3 contains 15 residues. CDR1 and CDR2 (germline): MNHEY, SVGAGI. V lost 7 bases, J lost 7 bases, and 22 bases lay in between. CDR3 sequence (DNA): TGTGCCAGCATCCCAAACTTCTCAGGGGAGTTTGGCTACACCTTC. This gives the protein CASIPNFSGEFGYTF.

This clone was counted a few times. The V and J genes are TRBV10-3 and TRBJ2-3; maybe TRBD1 (5 bases). V was shortened by 6 bases and J by 4 bases, with 26 bases between the two germline ends. The CDR3 is 18 residues long. CDR1 is ENHRY, CDR2 SYGVKD, per germline. CDR3 sequence: CAIRAPAANGARADTQYF. The CDR3 DNA is TGTGCCATCAGAGCCCCTGCCGCAAATGGGGCGCGCGCAGATACGCAGTATTTT.

The CDR3 coding sequence is TGTGCCAGCAGCTTCGGACTAGCGGGAGTCCACCAAGAGACCCAGTACTTC. Protein product: CASSFGLAGVHQETQYF. J is TRBJ2-5 and V is TRBV28; 13 positions agree with TRBD2. The V gene's germline CDR1 is MDHEN and CDR2 SYDVKM. The CDR3 has 17 amino acids. With 6 bases clipped from V and 0 bases from J, the junction kept 7 bases outside the gene matches.

The chain uses TRBV29-1 and TRBJ2-4; TRBD1 matches at 7 bases. The CDR3 covers 16 residues. Germline V gene lookup returns CDR1 SQVTM and CDR2 ANQGSEA. J gave up 0 bases and V 7 bases, and 12 bases lay outside the gene matches. CDR3 sequence: CSAVLGTALAKNIQYF. The CDR3 DNA sequence: TGCAGCGCCGTGCTTGGGACAGCCTTAGCCAAAAACATTCAGTACTTC.

V and J are TRBV9 and TRBJ2-6; D is possibly TRBD1 (6 bases). This CDR3 has 15 residues. CDR1 and CDR2 from the germline V gene are SGDLS and YYNGEE. V shed 3 bases and J shed 1 base, with 8 bases lying between them. CDR3 in amino acids: CASSARGSGANVLTF. CDR3 coding DNA: TGTGCCAGCAGCGCCAGGGGATCTGGGGCCAACGTCCTGACTTTC.

The chain couples TRBV2 to TRBJ1-1; weak D call: TRBD1 (6 bases). CDR3 length equals 14 residues. The V gene's germline CDR1 is SNHLY and CDR2 FYNNEI. The V end was cut by 7 bases, the J end by 2 bases, with 14 bases between. CDR3 loop: CASTRSRGNTEAFF. The CDR3 DNA is TGTGCCAGCACCCGCAGCAGGGGTAACACTGAAGCTTTCTTT.

V usage is TRBV5-8 and J usage is TRBJ1-2, with a tentative D call TRBD1 (6 bases). Trimming took 4 bases from V and 6 from J, leaving 13 bases between them. Germline-derived CDR1 and CDR2 are SGHTS and YDEGEE. The CDR3 loop spans 13 amino acids. CDR3 DNA: TGTGCCAGCAGCCCGACAGGATTGCATGGCTACACCTTC. Translating gives CASSPTGLHGYTF. The whole variable domain, remainder taken from reference TRBV5-8 and TRBJ1-2, is EAGVTQSPTHLIKTRGQQATLRCSPISGHTSVYWYQQALGLGLQFLLWYDEGEERNRGNFPPRFSGRQFPNYSSELNVNALELEDSALYLCASSPTGLHGYTFGSGTRLTVV.

This clone was found a few times. V is TRBV6-5 and J is TRBJ2-7; 8 positions match TRBD1. Trimming took 2 bases from V and 5 from J; bases not matched to a gene: 11. Germline assignment: CDR1 MNHEY and CDR2 SVGAGI. CDR3 length: 16 residues. The CDR3: CASSYLSPGGVNEQYF. As DNA, the CDR3 is TGTGCCAGCAGTTACCTATCCCCAGGGGGCGTGAACGAGCAGTACTTC.

The V gene is TRBV2, the J gene TRBJ1-1; D might be TRBD1 (5 bases). Germline values: CDR1 SNHLY, CDR2 FYNNEI. V lost 7 bases and J 5 bases, leaving 14 bases between the germline ends. The CDR3 length is 13 residues. The CDR3 loop reads CASKPTGRTEAFF. The CDR3 region has the DNA TGTGCCAGCAAACCAACAGGTAGGACTGAAGCTTTCTTT. The whole variable domain, filled in from reference TRBV2 and TRBJ1-1, reads EPEVTQTPSHQVTQMGQEVILRCVPISNHLYFYWYRQILGQKVEFLVSFYNNEISEKSEIFDDQFSVERPDGSNFTLKIRSTKLEDSAMYFCASKPTGRTEAFFGQGTRLTVV.

A word on this clone: Other nucleotide sequences from this sample produce the same CDR3. The rearrangement links TRBV6-4 to TRBJ1-5; TRBD1 matches at 10 bases. The CDR3 sequence is 15 residues long. Germline trimming cut 6 bases from V and 2 bases from J; bases unmatched to any gene: 4. Germline V lookup: CDR1 MRHNA, CDR2 SNTAGT. Written as DNA, the CDR3 is TGTGCCAGCAGCCCCGGGACAGGGGGCAATCAGCCCCAGCATTTT. Translating it yields CASSPGTGGNQPQHF.

The V call is TRBV9, the J call TRBJ2-1, with 9 bases matching TRBD1. From germline, CDR1 is SGDLS and CDR2 YYNGEE. The V gene end was trimmed by 3 bases and the J gene end by 10 bases; junction bases not matched to a gene: 8. This CDR3 is built from 14 residues. The DNA for the CDR3 is TGTGCCAGCAGCGCTGGGACAGGGTGGGAGGAGCAGTTCTTC. It specifies CASSAGTGWEEQFF.